Below are 10 T cell receptor beta chains sequenced from a single sample in a study of T-cell reconstitution after alpha-beta-depleted transplantation in children. The TCRbeta library incorporated unique molecular identifiers. TCRdb called the PCR reads again in MiXCR, with one record for every CDR3 protein. In the table there are 200,000 to 250,000 distinct CDR3 sequences, roughly 10% of which are singletons. Sequencing used PBMCs, obtained before TCRalphabeta/CD19-depleted stem cell transplant. These receptors originate from a child younger than two with acute myeloid leukemia, due to receive a stem cell transplant.

This rearrangement joins TRBV20-1 to TRBJ1-5, with unresolved D. Trimming took 2 bases from V and 4 from J, leaving 12 bases between them. The CDR3 consists of 14 residues. Germline V lookup: CDR1 DFQATT, CDR2 SNEGSKA (reference sequence). The CDR3 here is CSARSGSSNQPQHF. CDR3 DNA sequence: TGCAGTGCTAGAAGTGGGTCCTCAAATCAGCCCCAGCATTTT.

This clonotype was detected ten times or more. The chain has TRBV4-2 and TRBJ2-7, with 8 nucleotides matching TRBD1. V gave up 0 bases and J gave up 2 bases; unmatched junction bases: 3. From germline, CDR1 is LGHNA and CDR2 YNFKEQ. The CDR3 sequence is 15 residues long. The DNA for the CDR3 is TGTGCCAGCAGCCAAGATCGGGGACAGGCCTACGAGCAGTACTTC. This translates into CASSQDRGQAYEQYF.

This clonotype has at least ten counts. The genes are TRBV5-1 and TRBJ2-1, with D possibly TRBD2 on 6 matching bases. Per germline, CDR1 SGHRS and CDR2 YFSETQ. V was clipped by 2 bases and J by 5 bases, with 11 bases between them. CDR3 length: 14 residues. The CDR3 nucleotides are TGCGCCAGCAGCTTAGAAGGACTAAACAATGAGCAGTTCTTC. Translating gives CASSLEGLNNEQFF.

A few counts support this clonotype. The J gene is TRBJ1-1, the V gene TRBV30; tentative D call: TRBD1 (6 bases). CDR1 and CDR2 (germline): GTSNPN, SVGIG (reference sequence). CDR3 length: 13 residues. Trimming removed 3 bases from V and 9 bases from J, with 17 bases in between. The CDR3 DNA sequence: TGTGCCTGGAGCCTCGGCGGGCAGGGGAAAGCTTTCTTT. Translating it yields CAWSLGGQGKAFF.

This clonotype has ten or more counts. The V gene is TRBV20-1, the J gene TRBJ1-2; D is possibly TRBD1 (5 bases). CDR1 and CDR2 from the germline V gene are DFQATT and SNEGSKA (reference sequence). Trimming removed 5 bases at V and 9 bases at J, with 10 bases between. The CDR3 spans 10 residues. Here the CDR3 DNA reads TGCAGTGCTGCGAGGGGTAGCTACACCTTC. Translated: CSAARGSYTF.

This clonotype was found many times. This rearrangement joins TRBV5-1 to TRBJ1-4; D is possibly TRBD1 (6 bases). Germline-derived CDR1 and CDR2 are SGHRS and YFSETQ. CDR3 length: 14 amino acids. The V end was cut by 3 bases, the J end by 11 bases, with 17 bases between. CDR3 sequence (DNA): TGCGCCAGCAGCTACGACGGACAGATGGAGAAACTGTTTTTT. Translation: CASSYDGQMEKLFF.

CDR3 sequence: CASPYRESNQPQHF. The CDR3 DNA reads as TGTGCCAGTCCTTACAGGGAAAGCAATCAGCCCCAGCATTTT. The rearrangement links TRBV19 to TRBJ1-5; weak D call: TRBD1 (6 bases). Between the trimmed V and J ends, which lost 8 bases and 1 base, there was a span of 12 bases. CDR1 and CDR2 from the germline V gene are LNHDA and SQIVND (reference sequence). This CDR3 comprises 14 residues.

J is TRBJ2-1 and V is TRBV11-2; possible D gene TRBD2, 6 bases. CDR3 size: 18 residues. Germline lookup yields CDR1 SGHAT and CDR2 FQNNGV. V was cut by 4 bases and J by 8 bases, with 27 bases left in between. This CDR3 is CASSSTTGGVRAVDEQFF. CDR3 nucleotide sequence: TGTGCCAGCAGCTCGACGACGGGCGGGGTGAGGGCCGTAGATGAGCAGTTCTTC.

This clonotype was recorded many times. The V gene is TRBV12-3 or TRBV12-4, the J gene TRBJ1-4; TRBD1 matches 10 bases. V lost 5 bases to trimming and J lost 8 bases; unmatched junction nucleotides: 5. The CDR3 contains 14 residues. CDR3: CASSRTGGWEKLFF. The CDR3 region has the DNA TGTGCCAGCAGTAGGACAGGGGGTTGGGAAAAACTGTTTTTT.

Ten or more counts support this clonotype. V usage is TRBV7-7 and J usage is TRBJ2-3, with 12 positions matching TRBD2. Unmatched junction bases numbered 10, after V lost 5 bases and J lost 10 bases. There are 15 residues in the CDR3. The germline V gene encodes CDR1 SSHAT and CDR2 FNYEAQ (reference sequence). The CDR3, as DNA: TGTGCCAGCAGCCTGGGGCTAGCGGGAGGGTTTCCGCAGTATTTT. This translates into CASSLGLAGGFPQYF.